This is a list of T cell receptor beta chains from one sample in a study of shared T cell receptors in the human thymus. Method: immunoSEQ multiplex PCR; TCRdb's copy keeps in-frame clones and lacks some. The sample shows hundreds of thousands of clones, 75% to 90% of them seen only once. These data are also associated with another study on human thymus T cells.

The sample comprised thymocytes. The receptors were gathered from a girl less than two years old with a congenital heart defect. The CDR3 runs from the conserved cysteine through the conserved F or W. The D gene is left open where the match is weak. Not all rows give a size; the values are once, few, many and, for expanded clones, a class.

>NA|NA|TRBV30|TRBJ2-7
TGTGCCTGGATCCCGCTCAGGGGAATCGAGCAGTACTTC
CAWIPLRGIEQYF
>TRBD1|once|TRBV5-1|TRBJ1-2
TGCGCCAGCAGCTCTTCTGCCGGGACAGTCTATGGCTACACCTTC
CASSSSAGTVYGYTF
>TRBD2|NA|TRBV5-1|TRBJ2-5
TGCGCCAGCAGCGTAGAGCGGGGGGGCGGGGAGACCCAGTACTTC
CASSVERGGGETQYF
>TRBD1|NA|TRBV12-5|TRBJ1-4
TGTGCTAGTGGCACCACAGGGGAAGTTAATGAAAAACTGTTTTTT
CASGTTGEVNEKLFF
>NA|once|TRBV19|TRBJ1-3
TGTGCCAGTAGTCCCGATCGGGGGGCAGACCTCTCTGGAAACACCATATATTTT
CASSPDRGADLSGNTIYF
>NA|NA|TRBV6-1|TRBJ1-1
TGTGCCAGCAGTGGGGCAGACCTATACATGAACACTGAAGCTTTCTTT
CASSGADLYMNTEAFF
>TRBD2|NA|TRBV6-4|TRBJ2-1
TGTGCCAGCAGTGAAGAGCGGGGGACCTACAATGAGCAGTTCTTC
CASSEERGTYNEQFF
>TRBD1|NA|TRBV19|TRBJ1-2
TGTGCCAGTAGTATAGGCCGGGACAGGCCGGGCTACACCTTC
CASSIGRDRPGYTF
>NA|NA|TRBV28|TRBJ1-1
TGTGCCAGCACCTCAACGCGGGGGGTCCAAGCTTTCTTT
CASTSTRGVQAFF
>TRBD1|NA|TRBV11-2|TRBJ2-7
TGTGCCAGCACCTTGGGGACAGGGATCTACGAGCAGTACTTC
CASTLGTGIYEQYF
>NA|NA|TRBV9|TRBJ1-1
TGTGCCAGCAGCCCATGGACACCAAAAACCCCCGGGTCGAACACTGAAGCTTTCTTT
CASSPWTPKTPGSNTEAFF
>NA|NA|TRBV28|TRBJ2-1
TGTGCCACCCTAGTCAGCAATGAGCAGTTCTTC
CATLVSNEQFF
>TRBD1|NA|TRBV7-9|TRBJ1-2
TGTGCCAGCAGCTTAGTCGCCCGGACAGGGAGAGATGGCTACACCTTC
CASSLVARTGRDGYTF
>NA|NA|TRBV15|TRBJ1-6
TGTGCCACCAGCAGAGATCCCCCAAGAATTAGCTCCTATAATTCACCCCTCCACTTT
CATSRDPPRISSYNSPLHF
>NA|NA|TRBV7-9|TRBJ2-1
TGTGCCAGCAGCCTACGGGATCAGGGGGGAGCCTACAATGAGCAGTTCTTC
CASSLRDQGGAYNEQFF
>TRBD2|NA|TRBV7-2|TRBJ2-7
TGTGCCAGCAGCCCCCGGACTAGCGGCCCCTCCTACGAGCAGTACTTC
CASSPRTSGPSYEQYF
>NA|NA|TRBV28|TRBJ1-5
TGTGCGGGGGGACAGCCCCAGCATTTT
CAGGQPQHF
>NA|NA|TRBV6-5|TRBJ1-4
TGTGCCAGCAGTGATTCAACAGAAAATGAAAAACTGTTTTTT
CASSDSTENEKLFF
>NA|NA|TRBV5-5|TRBJ1-6
TGTGCCAGCAGCTTGGCCTGGGGCAGGTCCCCCCACTTT
CASSLAWGRSPHF
>NA|once|TRBV15|TRBJ2-3
TGTGCCACCAGCAGAGAAGGCTGGTTTTGGGGGGATAGGATTACAGATACGCAGTATTTT
CATSREGWFWGDRITDTQYF
>NA|once|TRBV5-6|TRBJ1-2
TGTGCCAGCAGCTCCAACCACCCAGGGCGGGGTTACTATGGCTACACCTTC
CASSSNHPGRGYYGYTF
>NA|once|TRBV11-3|TRBJ1-3
TGTGCCAGCAGCTTAAGGCGCCGACACTCTGGAAACACCATATATTTT
CASSLRRRHSGNTIYF
>NA|NA|TRBV20-1|TRBJ2-5
TGCAGTGCTAGGGCAGAAGAGACCCAGTACTTC
CSARAEETQYF
>NA|NA|TRBV9|TRBJ2-6
TGTGCCAGCAGCGGGGGGGGCTCTTCGGGGGCCAACGTCCTGACTTTC
CASSGGGSSGANVLTF
>NA|NA|TRBV10-3|TRBJ2-7
TGTGCCATCAGTGTCAAAATGGTCCGGATTAACAACAGGCCACGGACTACCGAGCAGTACTTC
CAISVKMVRINNRPRTTEQYF
>NA|NA|TRBV6-5|TRBJ1-5
TGTGCCAGCAGTACTCAGGGAGGTAGTCAGCCCCAGCATTTT
CASSTQGGSQPQHF
>TRBD1|NA|TRBV29-1|TRBJ1-4
TGCAGCGTTGAAGATTGGCAGGGGGAAACTAATGAAAAACTGTTTTTT
CSVEDWQGETNEKLFF
>TRBD2|few|TRBV5-1|TRBJ2-5
TGCGCCAGCAGCTTGGGACCTTCGGGGGGGACGGGGGAGACCCAGTACTTC
CASSLGPSGGTGETQYF
>NA|NA|TRBV27|TRBJ1-1
TGTGCCAGCAGTACGCTACAGGAGAACACTGAAGCTTTCTTT
CASSTLQENTEAFF
>NA|NA|TRBV19|TRBJ2-3
TGTGCCAGTAGTATAGATCCTACCCCCTCAGATACGCAGTATTTT
CASSIDPTPSDTQYF
>NA|NA|TRBV12-5|TRBJ2-3
TGTGCTAGTGGACCACAGGTTACAGATACGCAGTATTTT
CASGPQVTDTQYF
>NA|NA|TRBV15|TRBJ1-1
TGTGCCACCAGCAGGTTCTCGGCGATCCCTAGAACACTGGCTGAAGCTTTCTTT
CATSRFSAIPRTLAEAFF
>NA|NA|TRBV6-5|TRBJ1-2
TGTGCCAGCAGTTACTCGAATCAGGGGACGGGCTACACCTTC
CASSYSNQGTGYTF
>NA|NA|TRBV27|TRBJ1-1
TGTGCCAGCAGTTTAAGGGACGCTAAGCGGGGCACTGAAGCTTTCTTT
CASSLRDAKRGTEAFF
>NA|NA|TRBV5-8|TRBJ2-6
TGTGCCAGCAACCGTGGACAGACTGGGGCCAACGTCCTGACTTTC
CASNRGQTGANVLTF
>TRBD1|NA|TRBV30|TRBJ2-3
TGTGCCTGGTTCAGACAGGGAAATAGCACAGATACGCAGTATTTT
CAWFRQGNSTDTQYF
>NA|NA|TRBV27|TRBJ2-2
TGTGCCAGCACGACCCTGACTAGACTCCCCGGGGAGCTGTTTTTT
CASTTLTRLPGELFF
>NA|NA|TRBV4-2|TRBJ1-5
TGTGCCAGCAGCCAAGAGGGGCGGCAGCAGCCCCAGCATTTT
CASSQEGRQQPQHF
>TRBD2|NA|TRBV27|TRBJ2-7
TGTGCCAGCAGTGCCCTCCCACCTCTGACTAGCGGGTTCACAATTCCCTCCGAGCAGTACTTC
CASSALPPLTSGFTIPSEQYF
>TRBD1|NA|TRBV23-1|TRBJ2-7
TGCGCCAGCCTGACAGGGGCCGCCTTCTACGAGCAGTACTTC
CASLTGAAFYEQYF
>TRBD1|NA|TRBV7-6|TRBJ1-4
TGTGCCAGCAGAAGGACAGGGGGCGCGGTCGAAAAACTGTTTTTT
CASRRTGGAVEKLFF
>NA|NA|TRBV28|TRBJ1-1
TGTGCCAGCCATCCCCCTACGGTAGCCGGGATGAACACTGAAGCTTTCTTT
CASHPPTVAGMNTEAFF
>NA|once|TRBV7-2|TRBJ2-5
TGTGCCAGCAGCCTACCCTGGAGCGAGCCAGAGACCCAGTACTTC
CASSLPWSEPETQYF